The clone carrying this T cell receptor beta chain occurred many times. Its antigen remains unidentified. Amplified TCR beta CDR3 regions came from RNA transcripts. During a first-round RT-PCR of the TCR CDR3, the HTBI primer set was used. TCRdb redid the calling of the multiplex PCR reads with MiXCR, one entry per CDR3 protein. The sample has about 400,000 distinct CDR3 sequences, around a sixth seen once. Among the patients, aged 18 to 65, hyperthyroidism was newly diagnosed and had lasted under 2 months. This entry belongs to a study of T cells in Graves' hyperthyroidism and ophthalmopathy. The V end lost 7 bases, the J end lost 4 bases, and 13 bases lay between the germline ends. CDR1 MDHEN and CDR2 SYDVKM come from the germline V gene. This CDR3 comprises 13 residues. Study results and caveats: Classification by a 13 V-J model distinguished ophthalmopathy from stable hyperthyroidism.

The chain couples TRBV28 to TRBJ1-2; D gene ambiguous. The source of this sequence is a woman aged 18-29 years with Graves' hyperthyroidism. The sequenced sample was blood. The CDR3 bases are TGTGCCAGCACCTCTAGATCCGGCTATGGCTACACCTTC. It encodes CASTSRSGYGYTF.